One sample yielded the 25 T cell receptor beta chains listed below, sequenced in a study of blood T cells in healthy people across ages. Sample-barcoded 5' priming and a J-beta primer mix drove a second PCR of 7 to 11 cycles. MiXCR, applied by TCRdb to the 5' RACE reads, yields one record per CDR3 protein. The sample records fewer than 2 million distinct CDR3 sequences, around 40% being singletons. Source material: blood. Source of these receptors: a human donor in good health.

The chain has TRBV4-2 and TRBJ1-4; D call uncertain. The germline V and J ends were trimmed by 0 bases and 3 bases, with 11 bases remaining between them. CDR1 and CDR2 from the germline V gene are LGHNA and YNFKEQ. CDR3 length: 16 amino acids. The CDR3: CASSQDQPGANEKLFF. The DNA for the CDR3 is TGTGCCAGCAGCCAAGACCAGCCCGGGGCTAATGAAAAACTGTTTTTT.

DNA of the CDR3: TGTGCCAGCAGTTACTTCCGGCCCACAGGGACCTACGAGCAGTACTTC. Its translation is CASSYFRPTGTYEQYF. J is TRBJ2-7 and V is TRBV6-2 or TRBV6-3, with TRBD1 as a possible D gene (6 bases). V was trimmed by 1 base and J by 2 bases, leaving 15 bases between them. This CDR3 is 16 amino acids long. Germline V gene sequence: CDR1 MNHEY, CDR2 SVGEGT.

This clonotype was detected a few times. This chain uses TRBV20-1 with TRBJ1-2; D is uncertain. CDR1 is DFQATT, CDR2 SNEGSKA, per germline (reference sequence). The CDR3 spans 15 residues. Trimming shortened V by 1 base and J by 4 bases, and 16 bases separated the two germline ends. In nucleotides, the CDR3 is TGCAGTGCTAGAGCCGAGCTAGGTGGGATCTATGGCTACACCTTC. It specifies CSARAELGGIYGYTF.

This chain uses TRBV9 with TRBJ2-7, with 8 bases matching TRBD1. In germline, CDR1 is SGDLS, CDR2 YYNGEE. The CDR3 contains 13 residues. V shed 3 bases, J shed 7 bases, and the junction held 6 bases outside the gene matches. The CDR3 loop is CASSESGGKEQYF. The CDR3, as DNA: TGTGCCAGCAGCGAATCAGGGGGCAAAGAGCAGTACTTC.

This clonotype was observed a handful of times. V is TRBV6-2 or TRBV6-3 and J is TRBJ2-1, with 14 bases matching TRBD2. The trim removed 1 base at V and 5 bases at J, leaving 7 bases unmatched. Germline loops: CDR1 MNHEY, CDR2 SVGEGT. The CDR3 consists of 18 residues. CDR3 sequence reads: CASSYWTSGGTVHNEQFF. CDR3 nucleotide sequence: TGTGCCAGCAGTTACTGGACTAGCGGGGGGACGGTCCACAATGAGCAGTTCTTC.

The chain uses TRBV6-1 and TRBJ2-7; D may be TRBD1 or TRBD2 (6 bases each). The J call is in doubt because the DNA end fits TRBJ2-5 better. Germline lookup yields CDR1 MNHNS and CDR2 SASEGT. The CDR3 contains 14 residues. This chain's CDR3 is CASSEPGGLETQYF. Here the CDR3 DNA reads TGTGCCAGCAGTGAGCCTGGGGGGCTGGAGACCCAGTACTTC.

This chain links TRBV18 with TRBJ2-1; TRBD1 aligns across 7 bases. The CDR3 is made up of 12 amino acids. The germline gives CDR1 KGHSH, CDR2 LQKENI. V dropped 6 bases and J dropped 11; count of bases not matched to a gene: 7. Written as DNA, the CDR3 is TGTGCCAGCTCCCACGGGACAGACAAGCAGTTCTTC. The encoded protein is CASSHGTDKQFF. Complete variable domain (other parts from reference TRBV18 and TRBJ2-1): NAGVMQNPRHLVRRRGQEARLRCSPMKGHSHVYWYRQLPEEGLKFMVYLQKENIIDESGMPKERFSAEFPKEGPSILRIQQVVRGDSAAYFCASSHGTDKQFFGPGTRLTVL.

The CDR3 DNA follows: TGCGCCAGCAGCGTGGGACAGGGCCCAGATACGCAGTATTTT. As protein: CASSVGQGPDTQYF. The chain couples TRBV5-1 to TRBJ2-3, with TRBD1 identical over 9 bases. The V segment lost 4 bases and the J segment 4 bases; nucleotides outside the gene matches: 4. Germline V lookup: CDR1 SGHRS, CDR2 YFSETQ. This CDR3 is 14 amino acids long.

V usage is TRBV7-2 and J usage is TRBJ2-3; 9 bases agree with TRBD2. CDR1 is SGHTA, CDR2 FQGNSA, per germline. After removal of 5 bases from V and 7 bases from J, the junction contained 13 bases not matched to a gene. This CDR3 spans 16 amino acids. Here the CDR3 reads CASSPLGGGDLNTQYF. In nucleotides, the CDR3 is TGTGCCAGCAGCCCACTGGGCGGGGGGGACTTAAATACGCAGTATTTT.

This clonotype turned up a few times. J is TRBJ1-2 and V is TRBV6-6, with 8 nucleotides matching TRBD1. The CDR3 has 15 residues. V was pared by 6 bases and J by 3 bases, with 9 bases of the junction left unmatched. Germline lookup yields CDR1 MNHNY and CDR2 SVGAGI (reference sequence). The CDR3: CASRSDREVDYGYTF. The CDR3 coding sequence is TGTGCCAGCAGATCGGACAGGGAGGTCGACTATGGCTACACCTTC.

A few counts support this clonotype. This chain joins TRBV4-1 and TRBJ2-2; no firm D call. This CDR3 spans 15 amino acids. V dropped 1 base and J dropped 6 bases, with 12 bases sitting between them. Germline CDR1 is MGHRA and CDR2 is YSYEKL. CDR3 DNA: TGCGCCAGCAGCCAAGTTGGCGTCGACGCCGGGGAGCTGTTTTTT. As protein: CASSQVGVDAGELFF.

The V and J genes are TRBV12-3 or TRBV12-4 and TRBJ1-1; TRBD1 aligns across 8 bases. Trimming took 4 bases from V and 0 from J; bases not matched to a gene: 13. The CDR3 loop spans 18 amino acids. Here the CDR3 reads CASSSSQGAFTMNTEAFF. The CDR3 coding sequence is TGTGCCAGCAGTTCTTCCCAGGGGGCTTTTACTATGAACACTGAAGCTTTCTTT.

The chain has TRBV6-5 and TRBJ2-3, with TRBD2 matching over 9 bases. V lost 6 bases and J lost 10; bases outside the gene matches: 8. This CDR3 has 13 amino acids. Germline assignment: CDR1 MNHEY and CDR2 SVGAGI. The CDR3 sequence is CASSGTSHGAQYF. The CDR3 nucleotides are TGTGCCAGCAGCGGGACTAGCCACGGTGCGCAGTATTTT.

CDR3 sequence reads: CSARDSERLYNEQFF. CDR3 nucleotide sequence: TGCAGTGCTAGAGATTCGGAGAGGTTGTACAATGAGCAGTTCTTC. The chain joins TRBV20-1 to TRBJ2-1, with D unclear. Trimming stripped 0 bases from V and 4 bases from J, with 13 bases between. Germline V gives CDR1 DFQATT, CDR2 SNEGSKA (reference sequence). The CDR3 consists of 15 residues.

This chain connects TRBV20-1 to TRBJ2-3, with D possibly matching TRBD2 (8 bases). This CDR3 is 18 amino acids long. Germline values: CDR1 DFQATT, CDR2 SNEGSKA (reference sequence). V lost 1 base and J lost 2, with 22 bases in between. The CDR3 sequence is CSARGSGGEGAHTDTQYF. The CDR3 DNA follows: TGCAGTGCTAGAGGATCGGGGGGGGAGGGGGCCCACACAGATACGCAGTATTTT.

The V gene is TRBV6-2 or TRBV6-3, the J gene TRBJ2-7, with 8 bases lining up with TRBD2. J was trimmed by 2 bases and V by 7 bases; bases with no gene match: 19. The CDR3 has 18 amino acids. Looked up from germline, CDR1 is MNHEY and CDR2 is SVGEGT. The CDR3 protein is CASTPGLGLAGETYEQYF. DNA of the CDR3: TGTGCCAGCACCCCTGGTCTGGGTCTAGCGGGCGAAACCTACGAGCAGTACTTC.

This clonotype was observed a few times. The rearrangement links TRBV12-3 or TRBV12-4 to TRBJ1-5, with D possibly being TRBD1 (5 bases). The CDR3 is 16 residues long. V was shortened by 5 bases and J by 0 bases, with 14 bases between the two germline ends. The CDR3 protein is CASSPGQWVSNQPQHF. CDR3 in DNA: TGTGCCAGCAGTCCAGGGCAGTGGGTTAGCAATCAGCCCCAGCATTTT.

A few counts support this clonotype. The CDR3 DNA follows: TGTGCCAGCAGTTTAAGTGGGACCGGCTTGGGAGCTTTCTTT. It encodes CASSLSGTGLGAFF. The chain couples TRBV12-3 or TRBV12-4 to TRBJ1-1; perhaps TRBD1 as D (5 bases). Trimming cost V 2 bases and J 10 bases, with 17 bases left between them. This CDR3 comprises 14 residues.

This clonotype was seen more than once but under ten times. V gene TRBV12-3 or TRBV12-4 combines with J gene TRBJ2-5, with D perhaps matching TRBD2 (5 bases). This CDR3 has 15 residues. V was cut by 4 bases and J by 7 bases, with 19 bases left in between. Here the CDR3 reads CASSSPWLYGGTQYF. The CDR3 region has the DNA TGTGCCAGCAGTTCCCCCTGGCTTTATGGAGGGACCCAGTACTTC.

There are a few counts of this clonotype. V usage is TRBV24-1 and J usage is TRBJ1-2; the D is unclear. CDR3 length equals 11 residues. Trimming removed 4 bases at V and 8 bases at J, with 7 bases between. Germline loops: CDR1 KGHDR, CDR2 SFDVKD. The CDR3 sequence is CATSDPVGYTF. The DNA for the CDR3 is TGTGCCACCAGTGACCCTGTCGGCTACACCTTC.

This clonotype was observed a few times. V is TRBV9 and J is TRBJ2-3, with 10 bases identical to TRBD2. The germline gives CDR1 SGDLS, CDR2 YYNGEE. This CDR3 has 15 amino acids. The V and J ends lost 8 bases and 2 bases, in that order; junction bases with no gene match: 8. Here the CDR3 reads CASSTSGLPTDTQYF. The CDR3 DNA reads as TGTGCCAGTTCGACTAGCGGGCTCCCCACAGATACGCAGTATTTT.

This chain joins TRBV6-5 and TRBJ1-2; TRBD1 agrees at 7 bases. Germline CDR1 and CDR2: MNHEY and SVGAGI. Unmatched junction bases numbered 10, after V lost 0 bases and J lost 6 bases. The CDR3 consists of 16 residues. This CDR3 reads CASSYSVGGGGDGYTF. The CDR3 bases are TGTGCCAGCAGTTACTCGGTAGGGGGCGGCGGAGATGGCTACACCTTC.

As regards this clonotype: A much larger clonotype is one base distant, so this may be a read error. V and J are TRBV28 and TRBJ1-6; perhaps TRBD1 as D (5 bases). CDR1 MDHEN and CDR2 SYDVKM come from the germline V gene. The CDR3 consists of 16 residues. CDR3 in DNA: TGTGCCGGCAGACCTACTTACGGGGCAAATAATTCACCCCTCCACTTT. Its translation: CAGRPTYGANNSPLHF.

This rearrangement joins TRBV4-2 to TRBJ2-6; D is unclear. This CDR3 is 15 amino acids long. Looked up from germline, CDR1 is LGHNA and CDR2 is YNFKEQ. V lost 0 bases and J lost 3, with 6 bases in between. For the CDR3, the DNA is TGTGCCAGCAGCCAAGAAACTTTTGGGGCCAACGTCCTGACTTTC. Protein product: CASSQETFGANVLTF.

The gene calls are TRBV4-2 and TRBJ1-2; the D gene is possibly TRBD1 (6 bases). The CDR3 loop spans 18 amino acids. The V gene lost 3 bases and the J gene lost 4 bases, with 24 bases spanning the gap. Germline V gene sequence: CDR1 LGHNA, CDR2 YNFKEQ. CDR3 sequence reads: CASSHITRTETNVYGYTF. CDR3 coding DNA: TGTGCCAGCAGCCATATTACGAGGACAGAAACCAACGTCTATGGCTACACCTTC.